This T cell receptor (beta chain) was recorded in a study of cytomegalovirus exposure and HLA in healthy donors. Overall study findings and caveats: There were some public TCRs occurring in many donors, but most TCR sequences were rare. Common viral pathogens seemed, in a later analysis, to connect with several of the most significant clusters.

Researchers ran the PCR with 60 Vbeta and 13 Jbeta primers. Assay used: immunoSEQ multiplex PCR; TCRdb lists only in-frame clones, some missing. The sample records roughly 130,000 clones, approximately 85% being singletons. Concerning this clone itself: Its antigen is currently unknown.

The donors gave bone marrow, and they were healthy. CDR1 and CDR2 from the germline V gene are SGHRS and YFSETQ. The CDR3 is made up of 16 amino acids. V lost 0 bases and J lost 4, with 16 bases in between. The origin of this receptor is a boy aged 10-17 years in good health and CMV-seronegative. The sequencing sample was made of PBMCs. The chain has TRBV5-1 and TRBJ1-1, with a possible D match to TRBD1 (6 bases). The CDR3, as DNA: TGCGCCAGCAGCTTGGAGCCACAGGGTATGAGCACTGAAGCTTTCTTT. Protein product: CASSLEPQGMSTEAFF.